This T cell receptor (beta chain) was profiled in a study of blood T cell repertoires in COVID-19. In the original analysis: Reference gene primers were amplified, and this amplification served to estimate nucleated cell counts. Clones were sequenced by immunoSEQ multiplex PCR, and TCRdb holds only the in-frame ones, with some missing. That table is the source of V, J and clone size, and D and trimming were worked out from the DNA. The table records tens of thousands of clones, 70% to 80% of them present only once. Germline CDR1 and CDR2: KGHDR and SFDVKD. This CDR3 region has 15 residues. V was pared by 5 bases and J by 2 bases, with 12 bases between.

The TCR was taken from a man in his 70s with acute or convalescent COVID-19. Sequencing used peripheral blood. The rearrangement joins TRBV24-1 to TRBJ2-1; possibly TRBD1 for D (5 bases). The CDR3 DNA follows: TGTGCCACCAGTGCACGGCAGGGTACCTACAATGAGCAGTTCTTC. Protein sequence: CATSARQGTYNEQFF.